This T cell receptor beta chain was obtained from a study of blood T cell repertoires in COVID-19. Across the study: Samples representing acute and convalescent COVID-19 were sourced from the United States, Italy and Spain. T cells, B-cell-depleted T cells, or PBMCs provided the cDNA or gDNA that served as material.

As handled by the study authors: Reference gene primer amplification gave estimated nucleated cell counts. Data came from immunoSEQ multiplex PCR; TCRdb stores just in-frame clones and leaves some out. The DNA gave D and trimming, while V, J and clone size come from that table. The top ten clones hold around an eighth of a sample with 46,000 or so clones, 83% of them seen once. CDR1 and CDR2 (germline): SGHRS, YFSETQ. The CDR3 consists of 13 residues. The ends were cut back, 1 base at V and 4 bases at J, with 8 bases in the middle. Sequencing was carried out using peripheral blood. This clonotype was sampled from a human donor in a cohort sampled during active COVID-19. This chain connects TRBV5-1 to TRBJ1-2; no clear D gene. The CDR3 nucleotides are TGCGCCAGCAGCTTGTCAGGCGTCTATGGCTACACCTTC. Translated, it gives CASSLSGVYGYTF.